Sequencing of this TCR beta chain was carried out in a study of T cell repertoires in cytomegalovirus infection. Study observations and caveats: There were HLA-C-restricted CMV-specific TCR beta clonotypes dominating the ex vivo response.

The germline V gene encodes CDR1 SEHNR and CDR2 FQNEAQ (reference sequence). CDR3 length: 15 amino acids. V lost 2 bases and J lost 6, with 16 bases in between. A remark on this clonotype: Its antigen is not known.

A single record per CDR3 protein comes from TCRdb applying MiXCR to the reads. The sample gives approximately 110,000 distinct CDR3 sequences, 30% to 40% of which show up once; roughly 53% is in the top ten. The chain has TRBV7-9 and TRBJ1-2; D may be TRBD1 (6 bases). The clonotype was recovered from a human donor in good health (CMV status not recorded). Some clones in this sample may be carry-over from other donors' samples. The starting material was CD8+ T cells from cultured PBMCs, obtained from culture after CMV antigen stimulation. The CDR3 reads CASSLSGESSDGYTF. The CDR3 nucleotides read TGTGCCAGCAGCTTATCAGGGGAGTCGTCGGATGGCTACACCTTC.